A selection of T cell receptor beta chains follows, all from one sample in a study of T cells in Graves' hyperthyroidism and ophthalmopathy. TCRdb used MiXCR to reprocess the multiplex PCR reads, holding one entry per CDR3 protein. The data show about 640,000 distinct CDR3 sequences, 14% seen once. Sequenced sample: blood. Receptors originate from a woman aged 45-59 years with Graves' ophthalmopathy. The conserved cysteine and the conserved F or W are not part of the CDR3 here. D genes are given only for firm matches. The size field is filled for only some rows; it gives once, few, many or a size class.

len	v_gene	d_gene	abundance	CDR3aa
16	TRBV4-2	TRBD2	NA	ASSQEIPRLAASYEQY
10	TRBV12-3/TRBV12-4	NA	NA	ASSPHRETQY
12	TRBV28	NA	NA	ASSPGRSYYGYT
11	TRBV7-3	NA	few	ASSSGTPNEQF
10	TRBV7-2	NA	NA	ASSLEWSEAF
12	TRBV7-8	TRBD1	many	ASSLLDRQETQY
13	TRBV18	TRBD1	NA	ASSPRQGGFETQY
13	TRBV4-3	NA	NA	ASSQAGTTVDGYT
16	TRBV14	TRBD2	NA	ASSQGRGLAGYYNEQF
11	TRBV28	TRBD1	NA	AGGTGSGNTIY
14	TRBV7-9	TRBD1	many	ASSLILTGGDGAQY
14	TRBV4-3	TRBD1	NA	ASSLRTGQGTGGYT
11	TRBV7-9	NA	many	ASSTGWNTEAF
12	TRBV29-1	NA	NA	SVEAVSSYNEQF
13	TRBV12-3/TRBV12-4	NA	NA	ASTHDTLSGNTIY
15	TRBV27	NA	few	ASSFSRSLGSSYEQY
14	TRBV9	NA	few	ASSVDLRVSGNTIY
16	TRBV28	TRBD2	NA	ASSLLPGTSGGTGELF
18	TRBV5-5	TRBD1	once	ASSFVFRDRVISGANVLT